These T cell receptor beta chains were read from a single sample in a study of T cell responses to AZD1222 COVID-19 vaccine. The assay was immunoSEQ multiplex PCR, and TCRdb's table has in-frame clones only and misses some. The sample lists 130,000 or so clones; 93% were seen once. The specimen comprised peripheral blood, sampled on day 0 of AZD1222 vaccination. The receptors were gathered from an adult in good health. CDR3s include the opening cysteine and the closing phenylalanine or tryptophan. A D gene is named only where the DNA matches it firmly. Size is omitted from some rows. Given values are once, few, many or a class for expanded clones.

d_call: -; v_call: TRBV11-2; j_call: TRBJ1-6; cdr3_length: 14; clone_size: -; cdr3_aa: CASSLVGGNSPLHF; cdr3_nt: TGTGCCAGCAGCTTAGTCGGCGGTAATTCACCCCTCCACTTT
d_call: TRBD1; v_call: TRBV25-1; j_call: TRBJ1-2; cdr3_length: 15; clone_size: -; cdr3_aa: CASSELGTGGRGYTF; cdr3_nt: TGTGCCAGCAGTGAGCTAGGGACAGGTGGACGTGGCTACACCTTC
d_call: -; v_call: TRBV19; j_call: TRBJ1-1; cdr3_length: 14; clone_size: -; cdr3_aa: CASSSGTPNTEAFF; cdr3_nt: TGTGCCAGTAGTTCGGGGACACCGAACACTGAAGCTTTCTTT
d_call: -; v_call: TRBV9; j_call: TRBJ2-3; cdr3_length: 12; clone_size: -; cdr3_aa: CASSVGTDTQYF; cdr3_nt: TGTGCCAGCAGCGTAGGAACCGATACGCAGTATTTT
d_call: -; v_call: TRBV9; j_call: TRBJ1-2; cdr3_length: 13; clone_size: -; cdr3_aa: CASSPSEGDGYTF; cdr3_nt: TGTGCCAGCAGCCCCAGTGAAGGGGATGGCTACACCTTC
d_call: -; v_call: TRBV20-1; j_call: TRBJ1-2; cdr3_length: 9; clone_size: few; cdr3_aa: CSPMDGYTF; cdr3_nt: TGCAGTCCAATGGATGGCTACACCTTC
d_call: -; v_call: TRBV4-3; j_call: TRBJ2-7; cdr3_length: 16; clone_size: -; cdr3_aa: CASSQDRAGSSYEQYF; cdr3_nt: TGCGCCAGCAGCCAAGATCGGGCAGGTAGCTCCTACGAGCAGTACTTC
d_call: -; v_call: TRBV30; j_call: TRBJ2-5; cdr3_length: 13; clone_size: -; cdr3_aa: CAWSVLGRETQYF; cdr3_nt: TGTGCCTGGAGTGTACTTGGCAGGGAGACCCAGTACTTC
d_call: -; v_call: TRBV12-3/TRBV12-4; j_call: TRBJ2-7; cdr3_length: 13; clone_size: -; cdr3_aa: CASSFSSSYEQYF; cdr3_nt: TGTGCCAGCAGTTTCTCCTCTTCCTACGAGCAGTACTTC
d_call: TRBD1; v_call: TRBV7-2; j_call: TRBJ2-7; cdr3_length: 15; clone_size: -; cdr3_aa: CASSSYRGQGYEQYF; cdr3_nt: TGTGCCAGCAGCTCTTACAGGGGGCAAGGATACGAGCAGTACTTC
d_call: TRBD1; v_call: TRBV28; j_call: TRBJ1-1; cdr3_length: 13; clone_size: -; cdr3_aa: CASRAQGADEAFF; cdr3_nt: TGTGCCAGCAGGGCACAGGGGGCAGATGAAGCTTTCTTT
d_call: -; v_call: TRBV3-1/TRBV3-2; j_call: TRBJ2-7; cdr3_length: 16; clone_size: -; cdr3_aa: CASSQVFVDPGYEQYF; cdr3_nt: TGTGCCAGCAGCCAAGTATTTGTGGACCCAGGCTACGAGCAGTACTTC
d_call: -; v_call: TRBV28; j_call: TRBJ1-3; cdr3_length: 13; clone_size: -; cdr3_aa: CASSSPGENTIYF; cdr3_nt: TGTGCCAGCAGTTCCCCCGGGGAGAACACCATATATTTT
d_call: -; v_call: TRBV5-1; j_call: TRBJ1-6; cdr3_length: 15; clone_size: -; cdr3_aa: CASSSGTQYNSPLHF; cdr3_nt: TGCGCCAGCAGCTCCGGGACTCAATATAATTCACCCCTCCACTTT
d_call: TRBD1; v_call: TRBV28; j_call: TRBJ2-2; cdr3_length: 17; clone_size: -; cdr3_aa: CASSLPTGETNTGELFF; cdr3_nt: TGTGCCAGCAGTTTGCCGACAGGGGAAACGAACACCGGGGAGCTGTTTTTT
d_call: -; v_call: TRBV12-3/TRBV12-4; j_call: TRBJ1-5; cdr3_length: 13; clone_size: -; cdr3_aa: CASGDRVKGTQHF; cdr3_nt: TGTGCCAGCGGTGACAGAGTTAAAGGGACCCAGCATTTT
d_call: -; v_call: TRBV28; j_call: TRBJ2-5; cdr3_length: 15; clone_size: -; cdr3_aa: CASSSGSGQQETQYF; cdr3_nt: TGTGCCAGCAGTTCAGGGTCCGGTCAGCAAGAGACCCAGTACTTC
d_call: -; v_call: TRBV9; j_call: TRBJ1-2; cdr3_length: 14; clone_size: -; cdr3_aa: CASSPGSGLYGYTF; cdr3_nt: TGTGCCAGCAGCCCGGGGTCGGGTTTGTATGGCTACACCTTC
d_call: TRBD2; v_call: TRBV7-9; j_call: TRBJ2-1; cdr3_length: 17; clone_size: once; cdr3_aa: CASSSRLAGNSYNEQFF; cdr3_nt: TGTGCCAGCAGCTCTCGACTAGCGGGGAACTCCTACAATGAGCAGTTCTTC
d_call: -; v_call: TRBV7-3; j_call: TRBJ2-1; cdr3_length: 13; clone_size: -; cdr3_aa: CASSLTSFNEQFF; cdr3_nt: TGTGCCAGCAGCCTTACTAGCTTCAATGAGCAGTTCTTC
d_call: -; v_call: TRBV19; j_call: TRBJ1-1; cdr3_length: 12; clone_size: -; cdr3_aa: CASSGENTEAFF; cdr3_nt: TGTGCCAGTAGCGGGGAGAACACTGAAGCTTTCTTT
d_call: -; v_call: TRBV6-6; j_call: TRBJ1-4; cdr3_length: 20; clone_size: once; cdr3_aa: CASSHTLSLLLLGANEKLFF; cdr3_nt: TGTGCCAGCAGTCATACCTTGTCCCTGCTACTGCTAGGGGCTAATGAAAAACTGTTTTTT
d_call: TRBD2; v_call: TRBV19; j_call: TRBJ2-3; cdr3_length: 17; clone_size: -; cdr3_aa: CASTGPRRGGGVDTQYF; cdr3_nt: TGTGCCAGTACCGGACCCCGACGGGGCGGGGGGGTCGATACGCAGTATTTT